Below are 20 T cell receptor beta chains sequenced from a single sample in a study of blood T cell repertoires in COVID-19. Sequenced by immunoSEQ multiplex PCR; TCRdb stores in-frame clones only, minus some. The sample has roughly 250,000 clones, approximately 85% seen once. Material: PBMCs or T cells enriched from blood (not recorded which). The receptor source for this set is a woman younger than 45 who had recovered from COVID-19.

The chain carries TRBV6-6 and TRBJ2-7; 8 nucleotides match TRBD1. Germline trimming cut 2 bases from V and 5 bases from J; bases unmatched to any gene: 2. CDR3 size: 13 residues. Germline V gene lookup returns CDR1 MNHNY and CDR2 SVGAGI (reference sequence). The CDR3 coding sequence is TGTGCCAGCAGTTACGACAGGGGCCACGAGCAGTACTTC. Protein sequence: CASSYDRGHEQYF.

This chain uses TRBV7-6 with TRBJ1-3; perhaps TRBD1 as D (5 bases). The CDR3 covers 18 residues. The germline gives CDR1 SGHVS, CDR2 FNYEAQ. Trimming stripped 1 base from V and 2 bases from J, with 18 bases between. CDR3 amino acids: CASSLERKQYRTGNTIYF. Here the CDR3 DNA reads TGTGCCAGCAGCTTAGAACGAAAACAATACAGGACTGGAAACACCATATATTTT.

J is TRBJ2-5 and V is TRBV6-5; 13 bases fit TRBD2. J was trimmed by 4 bases and V by 4 bases; bases with no gene match: 3. Germline values: CDR1 MNHEY, CDR2 SVGAGI. The CDR3 totals 15 residues. The CDR3, as DNA: TGTGCCAGCAGTTTCCGACTAGCGGGAGGAGAGACCCAGTACTTC. This codes for CASSFRLAGGETQYF.

V gene TRBV28 combines with J gene TRBJ1-1; 7 bases are shared with TRBD1. This CDR3 has 15 residues. Trimming took 2 bases from V and 4 from J; bases not matched to a gene: 7. Germline CDR1 reads MDHEN; CDR2 reads SYDVKM. CDR3 sequence (DNA): TGTGCCAGCAGTTTACCGCGGACAGGACGCACTGAAGCTTTCTTT. Amino acid sequence: CASSLPRTGRTEAFF.

The chain uses TRBV2 and TRBJ1-1; D uncertain. The CDR3 consists of 13 residues. Germline CDR1 SNHLY, CDR2 FYNNEI. The germline V and J ends were trimmed by 8 bases and 3 bases, with 13 bases remaining between them. The CDR3 loop is CASENRGYTEAFF. The CDR3 region has the DNA TGTGCCAGCGAGAACCGAGGGTACACTGAAGCTTTCTTT. The full variable domain, rest sourced from reference TRBV2 and TRBJ1-1, is EPEVTQTPSHQVTQMGQEVILRCVPISNHLYFYWYRQILGQKVEFLVSFYNNEISEKSEIFDDQFSVERPDGSNFTLKIRSTKLEDSAMYFCASENRGYTEAFFGQGTRLTVV.

This chain connects TRBV4-1 to TRBJ1-2, with TRBD1 as a possible D gene (6 bases). The V gene's germline CDR1 is MGHRA and CDR2 YSYEKL. This CDR3 region has 14 residues. V lost 5 bases, J lost 4 bases, and 14 bases lay in between. The CDR3 DNA is TGCGCCAGCAGCTCGACGGGGGGCCGCTATGGCTACACCTTC. This translates into CASSSTGGRYGYTF.

The rearrangement joins TRBV7-4 to TRBJ1-3, with a tentative D call TRBD1 (6 bases). CDR3 size: 15 residues. Germline V gene lookup returns CDR1 SGHVT and CDR2 SQSDAQ. V was pared by 9 bases and J by 1 base, with 16 bases between. CDR3 residues: CARETGPRSGNTIYF. The CDR3 coding sequence is TGTGCCAGGGAGACAGGCCCTCGGTCTGGAAACACCATATATTTT.

This clone was observed a handful of times. The rearrangement joins TRBV19 to TRBJ1-1, with D uncertain. Germline CDR1 LNHDA, CDR2 SQIVND (reference sequence). Trimming removed 3 bases at V and 4 bases at J, with 12 bases between. The CDR3 is made up of 14 amino acids. CDR3 region: CASSMSRFGTEAFF. As DNA, the CDR3 is TGTGCCAGTAGTATGAGTCGGTTCGGCACTGAAGCTTTCTTT.

The chain links TRBV27 to TRBJ1-1; 10 nucleotides agree with TRBD1. Trimming took 5 bases from V and 3 from J; bases not matched to a gene: 12. CDR1 is MNHEY and CDR2 is SMNVEV in the germline V gene (reference sequence). The CDR3 contains 17 residues. The CDR3 is CASSPRRQGAHDTEAFF. For the CDR3, the DNA is TGTGCCAGCAGTCCTCGTCGACAGGGGGCGCACGACACTGAAGCTTTCTTT.

The gene calls are TRBV18 and TRBJ1-1; D not certain. The V end lost 8 bases, the J end lost 5 bases, and 15 bases lay between the germline ends. The CDR3 has 13 residues. Germline CDR1 reads KGHSH; CDR2 reads LQKENI. The CDR3 protein is CASAGPQRTEAFF. CDR3 bases: TGTGCCAGCGCTGGCCCCCAGAGGACTGAAGCTTTCTTT.

The rearrangement uses TRBV2 and TRBJ1-5; possibly TRBD1 for D (5 bases). V was clipped by 1 base and J by 2 bases, with 12 bases between them. From germline, CDR1 is SNHLY and CDR2 FYNNEI. This CDR3 is built from 16 residues. CDR3 sequence: CASSEVYRNGNQPQHF. CDR3 in DNA: TGTGCCAGCAGTGAAGTGTACAGGAACGGCAATCAGCCCCAGCATTTT.

The chain employs TRBV6-2 or TRBV6-3 and TRBJ1-5, with D perhaps matching TRBD1 (5 bases). This CDR3 region has 14 residues. V was clipped by 6 bases and J by 8 bases, with 17 bases between them. Germline V lookup: CDR1 MNHEY, CDR2 SVGEGT. CDR3: CASSSWQGIEPQHF. CDR3 nucleotides: TGTGCCAGCAGCTCATGGCAGGGTATAGAGCCCCAGCATTTT.

This clone was recorded only once. The chain is built from TRBV19 and TRBJ2-7; a weak D match, TRBD1 (6 bases). In germline, CDR1 is LNHDA, CDR2 SQIVND (reference sequence). This CDR3 contains 15 residues. The ends were cut back, 5 bases at V and 1 base at J, with 15 bases in the middle. The CDR3 region is CASSRSEGVSYEQYF. CDR3 coding DNA: TGTGCCAGTAGTCGCAGCGAGGGGGTTTCCTACGAGCAGTACTTC. The full variable domain, in which reference TRBV19 and TRBJ2-7 provide the parts outside the CDR3, is DGGITQSPKYLFRKEGQNVTLSCEQNLNHDAMYWYRQDPGQGLRLIYYSQIVNDFQKGDIAEGYSVSREKKESFPLTVTSAQKNPTAFYLCASSRSEGVSYEQYFGPGTRLTVT.

This chain joins TRBV7-9 and TRBJ1-4, with 7 bases that match TRBD1. V dropped 7 bases and J dropped 2; count of bases not matched to a gene: 16. From germline, CDR1 is SEHNR and CDR2 FQNEAQ (reference sequence). CDR3 length equals 18 residues. The CDR3 region has the DNA TGTGCCAGCATCCATAGGGGGCCGCAGAAGGGGACTAATGAAAAACTGTTTTTT. It encodes CASIHRGPQKGTNEKLFF.

This chain joins TRBV7-2 and TRBJ1-5, with 8 nucleotides matching TRBD1. With V trimmed by 1 base and J by 4 bases, 3 bases remained unmatched. The CDR3 spans 15 residues. Germline CDR1 SGHTA, CDR2 FQGNSA. Here the CDR3 reads CASSLVTGGNQPQHF. DNA of the CDR3: TGTGCCAGCAGCTTAGTTACAGGGGGTAATCAGCCCCAGCATTTT.

This chain joins TRBV6-1 and TRBJ2-5; TRBD2 aligns across 13 bases. V lost 2 bases, J lost 1 base, and 7 bases stayed unmatched. The CDR3 is 18 amino acids. The germline V gene encodes CDR1 MNHNS and CDR2 SASEGT. This CDR3 is CASSETLGLAGVQETQYF. The CDR3 DNA reads as TGTGCCAGCAGTGAAACCCTCGGACTAGCGGGGGTCCAAGAGACCCAGTACTTC.

This chain joins TRBV5-1 and TRBJ2-7, with 12 bases that match TRBD1. J lost 2 bases, V lost 3 bases, and 6 bases had no gene match. The CDR3 contains 16 residues. The germline V gene encodes CDR1 SGHRS and CDR2 YFSETQ. The CDR3 reads CASSSGTGGSTYEQYF. Here the CDR3 DNA reads TGCGCCAGCAGCTCCGGGACAGGGGGCTCGACCTACGAGCAGTACTTC.

In this sample, this clone turned up a few times. The V call is TRBV5-6, the J call TRBJ1-5; 8 positions match TRBD1. The V gene's germline CDR1 is SGHDT and CDR2 YYEEEE. The junction had 5 bases not matched to a gene; V was cut back by 0 bases and J by 0 bases. The CDR3 is 17 residues long. In nucleotides, the CDR3 is TGTGCCAGCAGCTTGGGGGGCAGGGGGCATAGCAATCAGCCCCAGCATTTT. It yields the protein CASSLGGRGHSNQPQHF.

The chain has TRBV28 and TRBJ1-1; D may be TRBD1 (5 bases). The V gene's germline CDR1 is MDHEN and CDR2 SYDVKM. V was cut by 7 bases and J by 8 bases, with 14 bases left in between. The CDR3 totals 12 residues. CDR3 nucleotide sequence: TGTGCCAGCAAAGCCCCACAGGTAGAAGCTTTCTTT. This encodes CASKAPQVEAFF.

This clone occurred once. V usage is TRBV5-1 and J usage is TRBJ2-2; 9 bases map to TRBD1. From germline, CDR1 is SGHRS and CDR2 YFSETQ. V was pared by 4 bases and J by 5 bases, with 12 bases of the junction left unmatched. This CDR3 region has 17 residues. The CDR3, as DNA: TGCGCCAGCAGCCCTAAAACAGGGGGCCTTTCAACCGGGGAGCTGTTTTTT. Translating gives CASSPKTGGLSTGELFF.